The 6 T cell receptor beta chains reported below all come from one sample, sequenced in a study of graft-versus-host responses after intestinal transplantation. Measured with immunoSEQ multiplex PCR; TCRdb has only the in-frame clones, and not every one. The table records nearly 9,000 clones, about a quarter of them present only once. Responders (roughly 200,000, CFSE-labeled) met roughly 200,000 stimulators that were irradiated and violet-dye-labeled. The material sequenced was alloreactive CD8+ T cells from a mixed lymphocyte reaction culture, taken before transplantation. As for subset: CFSE-low proliferating T cells sorted from roughly six-day pre-transplant mixed lymphocyte reaction (GvH or HvG direction). Receptor source: a human patient who was an organ donor for intestinal transplantation.

This clone was recorded a few times. Since a much larger clone is just one base distant, this may be a read error. Other DNA sequences of this sample code for an identical CDR3. The rearrangement links TRBV30 to TRBJ1-4, with TRBD1 identical over 8 bases. The CDR3 is 13 residues long. Unmatched junction bases numbered 5, after V lost 5 bases and J lost 6 bases. Germline CDR1 reads GTSNPN; CDR2 reads SVGIG (reference sequence). CDR3 nucleotide sequence: TGTGCCTGGTCAGGGGGCGCGGATGAAAAACTGTTTTTT. It is translated as CAWSGGADEKLFF.

This clone has a handful of counts. A junction end diverges from the germline sequence, so it may reflect a read error. The chain employs TRBV20-1 and TRBJ2-2; D may be TRBD2 (5 bases). Germline assignment: CDR1 DFQATT and CDR2 SNEGSKA (reference sequence). The CDR3 has 10 residues. The CDR3 here is CSAGARGAVF. CDR3 in DNA: TGCAGTGCTGGAGCCCGGGGAGCTGTTTTT.

In its sample, this clone was seen a few times. In DNA, the CDR3 is TGTGCCAGCACCCCCAACACTGAAGCTTTCTTT. As protein: CASTPNTEAFF. This chain joins TRBV6-5 and TRBJ1-1; D is uncertain. Germline V lookup: CDR1 MNHEY, CDR2 SVGAGI. Trimming removed 7 bases at V and 2 bases at J, with 5 bases between. CDR3 length: 11 amino acids.

For this clone: One junction end disagrees with the germline gene, perhaps due to a read error. V gene TRBV29-1 combines with J gene TRBJ2-7; tentative D call: TRBD1 (6 bases). Germline V gene data show CDR1 as SQVTM and CDR2 as ANQGSEA. CDR3 length: 13 amino acids. The DNA of the CDR3 is TGCTGCGTCCTAGGGGGTTACTCCTACGAGCAGTACTTC. Amino acid sequence: CCVLGGYSYEQYF.

This clone was counted only a few times. The chain joins TRBV6-5 to TRBJ2-1, with a tentative D call TRBD2 (6 bases). The CDR3 has 14 amino acids. The germline CDR1 and CDR2 sequences are MNHEY and SVGAGI. Deletions cut 5 bases from V and 10 bases from J, with 18 bases between. The CDR3 region is CASSELGTLAEQFF. The CDR3 nucleotides are TGTGCCAGCAGTGAATTGGGGACTCTAGCCGAGCAGTTCTTC.

This clone was seen more than once but under ten times. Given a much more abundant clone one base away, this may be a read error. This CDR3 reads CASSRGTGGDSPLHF. The CDR3 DNA is TGCGCCAGCAGCCGCGGGACAGGGGGGGATTCACCCCTCCACTTT. The chain joins TRBV5-1 to TRBJ1-6, with 11 positions matching TRBD1. The germline CDR1 and CDR2 sequences are SGHRS and YFSETQ. The ends lost 4 bases at V and 8 bases at J; junction bases unmatched: 5. The CDR3 spans 15 residues. Based on the CDR3 plus reference TRBV5-1 and TRBJ1-6, the full variable domain is KAGVTQTPRYLIKTRGQQVTLSCSPISGHRSVSWYQQTPGQGLQFLFEYFSETQRNKGNFPGRFSGRQFSNSRSEMNVSTLELGDSALYLCASSRGTGGDSPLHFGNGTRLTVT.